This T cell receptor beta chain was documented in a study of shared clonotypes between healthy human individuals. Points on this clone: Antigen: not known.

Several immunoSEQ plates held equal portions of the genomic DNA taken from each subset. Sequencing used immunoSEQ multiplex PCR; TCRdb keeps in-frame clones, though not all of them. The table has approximately 1.5 million clones, 98% seen once. Study-wide points: All-four-donor shared clonotypes had higher generation probabilities than non-shared clonotypes did.

Germline loops: CDR1 SGHRS, CDR2 YFSETQ. The CDR3 extends over 11 amino acids. Between the trimmed V and J ends, which lost 4 bases and 4 bases, there was a span of 6 bases. Study donors comprised healthy, HIV-negative adults devoid of recent acute infection or vaccination. The chain carries TRBV5-1 and TRBJ2-7; D unclear. This receptor was taken from a man under 40 in good health. What was sequenced was naive CD4+ T cells sorted from blood. Subset defined: CD45RA+ positively selected. The CDR3 loop reads CASSRQYEQYF. The DNA for the CDR3 is TGCGCCAGCAGCCGTCAGTACGAGCAGTACTTC.